This section outlines one T cell receptor beta chain sequence together with its context. The data belong to a study of human T cells and chemical hapten exposure. Noted time point: patch test 1, 2 weeks after DPC sensitization. Sample treatment: therapeutic diphenylcyclopropenone sensitization with weekly scalp DPC. The library tagged individual cDNA molecules with unique molecular identifiers. TCRdb reanalysed the RACE reads using MiXCR and keeps one entry per CDR3 protein. The sample consists of about 120,000 distinct CDR3 sequences, roughly an eighth of them appearing once. From germline, CDR1 is DFQATT and CDR2 SNEGSKA (reference sequence). The CDR3 has 15 residues. Trimming took 3 bases from V and 3 from J, leaving 12 bases between them.

Sequencing used whole blood, obtained in connection with sensitization to the hapten diphenylcyclopropenone (DPC). The V call is TRBV20-1, the J call TRBJ1-6, with a possible D match to TRBD1 (5 bases). The TCR originated in a woman aged 50 to 60 with alopecia areata. Some clones in this sample may be carry-over from other donors' samples. The CDR3, as DNA: TGCAGTGCTAGTATCGGGGGAAACTATAATTCACCCCTCCACTTT. As protein: CSASIGGNYNSPLHF.